Following are 24 T cell receptor beta chains from one sample sequenced in a study of shared clonotypes between healthy human individuals. Naive CD8 isolation took CD45RO-negative cells positively selected for CCR7 and excluded terminally differentiated effector memory CD45RA+ cells. Profiled with immunoSEQ multiplex PCR; TCRdb holds only in-frame clones, not every one. The profile shows about 650,000 clones, roughly 96% of them singletons. Sequences were obtained from naive CD8+ T cells sorted from blood. These receptors all come from a woman aged 25 to 45 in good health.

J is TRBJ2-1 and V is TRBV19; 10 bases fit TRBD2. Germline V gene data show CDR1 as LNHDA and CDR2 as SQIVND (reference sequence). J gave up 8 bases and V 5 bases, and 9 bases lay outside the gene matches. The CDR3 is 15 amino acids. CDR3 protein: CASSPWTSGGHEQFF. CDR3 DNA: TGTGCCAGTAGTCCTTGGACTAGCGGTGGGCATGAGCAGTTCTTC. The variable domain in full, completed from reference TRBV19 and TRBJ2-1, reads DGGITQSPKYLFRKEGQNVTLSCEQNLNHDAMYWYRQDPGQGLRLIYYSQIVNDFQKGDIAEGYSVSREKKESFPLTVTSAQKNPTAFYLCASSPWTSGGHEQFFGPGTRLTVL.

This rearrangement joins TRBV6-1 to TRBJ2-6; D possibly corresponds to TRBD2 (5 bases). V was shortened by 5 bases and J by 3 bases, with 11 bases between the two germline ends. Looked up from germline, CDR1 is MNHNS and CDR2 is SASEGT. The CDR3 loop spans 15 amino acids. For the CDR3, the DNA is TGTGCCAGCAGTCGGAGGTCTTTTGGGGCCAACGTCCTGACTTTC. It is translated as CASSRRSFGANVLTF.

This clone was seen more than once but under ten times. The chain employs TRBV30 and TRBJ1-2; no clear D gene. The CDR3 covers 13 residues. Trimming took off 5 bases at V and 2 bases at J, with 12 bases between the two ends. Germline CDR1 is GTSNPN and CDR2 is SVGIG (reference sequence). As DNA, the CDR3 is TGTGCCTGGTGGGAAGACGGAAACTATGGCTACACCTTC. Translating it yields CAWWEDGNYGYTF.

The chain couples TRBV25-1 to TRBJ1-1, with D possibly TRBD1 on 5 matching bases. Deletions cut 8 bases from V and 4 bases from J, with 17 bases between. Germline values: CDR1 MGHDK, CDR2 SYGVNS. This CDR3 has 14 amino acids. DNA of the CDR3: TGTGCCAGCTACCTTCTGGGGGGAGGCACTGAAGCTTTCTTT. Protein product: CASYLLGGGTEAFF.

Notes on this clone: The same CDR3 also results from other DNA sequences found in this sample. This chain links TRBV27 with TRBJ2-3; D remains ambiguous. Per germline, CDR1 MNHEY and CDR2 SMNVEV (reference sequence). The CDR3 contains 12 residues. Trimming took 2 bases from V and 4 from J, leaving 4 bases between them. CDR3 sequence: CASSLGPDTQYF. DNA for the CDR3: TGTGCCAGCAGTTTAGGCCCAGATACGCAGTATTTT.

V usage is TRBV5-4 and J usage is TRBJ2-2; D possibly corresponds to TRBD2 (6 bases). In germline, CDR1 is SGHNT, CDR2 YYREEE (reference sequence). The germline V and J ends were trimmed by 0 bases and 5 bases, with 11 bases remaining between them. CDR3 length: 15 residues. CDR3 nucleotide sequence: TGTGCCAGCAGCTTGGCTTCTAGCGTAACCGGGGAGCTGTTTTTT. Amino acid sequence: CASSLASSVTGELFF.

This clone appeared a few times. At the DNA level, this CDR3 is encoded by other sequences in the same sample as well. This chain joins TRBV13 and TRBJ1-1; D uncertain. Trimming took off 0 bases at V and 0 bases at J, with 2 bases between the two ends. Germline V gene sequence: CDR1 PRHDT, CDR2 FYEKMQ (reference sequence). The CDR3 length is 13 residues. The DNA of the CDR3 is TGTGCCAGCAGCTTAGGGGTGAACACTGAAGCTTTCTTT. Its protein product is CASSLGVNTEAFF.

The CDR3 DNA sequence: TGTGCCAGCGAGACCGGACAGCAATACGAGCAGTACTTC. This translates into CASETGQQYEQYF. The V gene is TRBV2, the J gene TRBJ2-7; TRBD1 might be the D (6 bases). Germline assignment: CDR1 SNHLY and CDR2 FYNNEI. The CDR3 runs 13 residues. Trimming took 8 bases from V and 4 from J, leaving 15 bases between them.

The chain employs TRBV28 and TRBJ2-5, with TRBD2 matching over 11 bases. V lost 8 bases and J lost 2; bases outside the gene matches: 10. CDR3 size: 16 residues. CDR1 and CDR2 (germline): MDHEN, SYDVKM. The CDR3 nucleotides are TGTGCCAGCCAGCCAAGACTAGCGGGAAGGCAAGAGACCCAGTACTTC. Translation: CASQPRLAGRQETQYF. Full variable domain (missing parts from reference TRBV28 and TRBJ2-5): DVKVTQSSRYLVKRTGEKVFLECVQDMDHENMFWYRQDPGLGLRLIYFSYDVKMKEKGDIPEGYSVSREKKERFSLILESASTNQTSMYLCASQPRLAGRQETQYFGPGTRLLVL.

This chain joins TRBV27 and TRBJ2-6; D is uncertain. Germline V lookup: CDR1 MNHEY, CDR2 SMNVEV (reference sequence). Trimming removed 3 bases from V and 2 bases from J, with 5 bases in between. The CDR3 runs to 14 residues. CDR3 bases: TGTGCCAGCAGTTTTATGACTGGGGCCAACGTCCTGACTTTC. This sequence encodes CASSFMTGANVLTF.

This CDR3 reads CASSHGASSTDTQYF. The CDR3 region has the DNA TGTGCCAGCAGCCATGGAGCCAGTAGCACAGATACGCAGTATTTT. This chain joins TRBV14 and TRBJ2-3; D ambiguous. The CDR3 is 15 amino acids. The germline V and J ends were trimmed by 3 bases and 0 bases, with 10 bases remaining between them. Germline V gene data show CDR1 as SGHDN and CDR2 as FVKESK.

The V and J genes are TRBV14 and TRBJ1-2; no clear D gene. V lost 7 bases, J lost 7 bases, and 16 bases lay in between. This CDR3 is 13 amino acids long. Germline lookup yields CDR1 SGHDN and CDR2 FVKESK. The CDR3 sequence is CASKDSHYFGYTF. The CDR3 nucleotides are TGTGCCAGCAAAGATAGCCACTATTTTGGCTACACCTTC.

V and J are TRBV28 and TRBJ1-2; TRBD1 aligns across 7 bases. V trimming: 7 bases; J trimming: 4 bases; junction bases outside the gene matches: 12. This CDR3 is built from 15 residues. Germline loops: CDR1 MDHEN, CDR2 SYDVKM. CDR3 protein: CASTLLRDSIYGYTF. CDR3 sequence (DNA): TGTGCCAGCACCCTCCTGCGGGACAGCATCTATGGCTACACCTTC.

The chain carries TRBV9 and TRBJ2-5, with D unresolved. Germline values: CDR1 SGDLS, CDR2 YYNGEE. This CDR3 spans 12 amino acids. Deletions cut 4 bases from V and 0 bases from J, with 4 bases between. The CDR3 spells CASSPYQETQYF. CDR3 coding DNA: TGTGCCAGCAGCCCGTACCAAGAGACCCAGTACTTC. The complete variable domain, with remaining parts taken from reference TRBV9 and TRBJ2-5, reads DSGVTQTPKHLITATGQRVTLRCSPRSGDLSVYWYQQSLDQGLQFLIQYYNGEERAKGNILERFSAQQFPDLHSELNLSSLELGDSALYFCASSPYQETQYFGPGTRLLVL.

The chain links TRBV9 to TRBJ2-1; TRBD1 agrees at 8 bases. The CDR3 is 15 amino acids. V lost 4 bases and J lost 4; bases outside the gene matches: 7. CDR1 and CDR2 (germline): SGDLS, YYNGEE. CDR3 protein: CASSFGQGEYNEQFF. The CDR3 DNA sequence: TGTGCCAGCAGCTTCGGACAGGGAGAATACAATGAGCAGTTCTTC.

This clone was counted a single time. The V call is TRBV7-9, the J call TRBJ2-1, with D perhaps matching TRBD1 or TRBD2 (5 bases each). This CDR3 region has 15 residues. Germline V CDR1 and CDR2: SEHNR, FQNEAQ (reference sequence). Trimming removed 5 bases from V and 0 bases from J, with 11 bases in between. This CDR3 reads CASSGQGDSYNEQFF. CDR3 sequence (DNA): TGTGCCAGCAGCGGGCAGGGAGACTCCTACAATGAGCAGTTCTTC.

V usage is TRBV4-1 and J usage is TRBJ2-1, with D possibly matching TRBD2 (5 bases). The CDR3 has 15 residues. Germline values: CDR1 MGHRA, CDR2 YSYEKL. V gave up 2 bases and J gave up 3 bases, with 11 bases separating them. Here the CDR3 DNA reads TGCGCCAGCAGCCAAAGACGGACTGGCTACAATGAGCAGTTCTTC. The encoded protein is CASSQRRTGYNEQFF.

The chain couples TRBV5-4 to TRBJ2-3; 7 nucleotides line up with TRBD2. V dropped 7 bases and J dropped 0; count of bases not matched to a gene: 2. CDR3 length: 13 amino acids. The germline gives CDR1 SGHNT, CDR2 YYREEE (reference sequence). The CDR3 region has the DNA TGTGCCAGCGGACTAGAAAGCACAGATACGCAGTATTTT. Its translation: CASGLESTDTQYF.

This sequence joins TRBV7-9 and TRBJ2-7, with a weak D call TRBD1 (5 bases). Trimming took 2 bases from V and 2 from J, leaving 13 bases between them. CDR1 is SEHNR and CDR2 is FQNEAQ in the germline V gene (reference sequence). CDR3 length: 15 residues. The CDR3 region is CASSLRQGPTYEQYF. CDR3 nucleotide sequence: TGTGCCAGCAGCTTAAGGCAGGGCCCCACCTACGAGCAGTACTTC.

This chain connects TRBV5-1 to TRBJ2-1; 12 bases line up with TRBD2. The CDR3 loop spans 15 amino acids. The germline gives CDR1 SGHRS, CDR2 YFSETQ. The V segment lost 2 bases and the J segment 7 bases; nucleotides outside the gene matches: 4. The CDR3 nucleotides are TGCGCCAGCAGCTTTACTAGCGGGAGGACGAATGAGCAGTTCTTC. Translation gives CASSFTSGRTNEQFF.

The rearrangement uses TRBV10-1 and TRBJ2-1, with TRBD2 as a possible D gene (6 bases). CDR1 and CDR2 (germline): WNHNN, SYGVQD (reference sequence). Deletions cut 0 bases from V and 6 bases from J, with 15 bases between. This CDR3 is 16 amino acids long. CDR3 DNA: TGCGCCAGCAGTGAGTCGAAGACTAGTCCCTTCAATGAGCAGTTCTTC. Translating it yields CASSESKTSPFNEQFF.

The genes are TRBV10-3 and TRBJ2-7, with 8 bases lining up with TRBD1. V was pared by 2 bases and J by 1 base, with 4 bases of the junction left unmatched. There are 15 residues in the CDR3. Germline values: CDR1 ENHRY, CDR2 SYGVKD. The chain's CDR3 is CAISETRQGSYEQYF. DNA of the CDR3: TGTGCCATCAGTGAGACGCGACAGGGGTCCTACGAGCAGTACTTC.

This rearrangement joins TRBV5-1 to TRBJ2-7; 9 positions match TRBD1. V trimming: 0 bases; J trimming: 2 bases; junction bases outside the gene matches: 6. CDR3 length: 16 amino acids. Germline CDR1 SGHRS, CDR2 YFSETQ. DNA of the CDR3: TGCGCCAGCAGCTTGGGTACCGGGACAGGGACCTACGAGCAGTACTTC. Translation: CASSLGTGTGTYEQYF.

The J gene is TRBJ2-1, the V gene TRBV29-1; TRBD2 matches at 10 bases. The ends lost 5 bases at V and 1 base at J; junction bases unmatched: 5. The germline CDR1 and CDR2 sequences are SQVTM and ANQGSEA. CDR3 size: 15 residues. CDR3 sequence (DNA): TGCAGCGTTCTAGGACTAGCGGTATCCTACAATGAGCAGTTCTTC. Protein: CSVLGLAVSYNEQFF.